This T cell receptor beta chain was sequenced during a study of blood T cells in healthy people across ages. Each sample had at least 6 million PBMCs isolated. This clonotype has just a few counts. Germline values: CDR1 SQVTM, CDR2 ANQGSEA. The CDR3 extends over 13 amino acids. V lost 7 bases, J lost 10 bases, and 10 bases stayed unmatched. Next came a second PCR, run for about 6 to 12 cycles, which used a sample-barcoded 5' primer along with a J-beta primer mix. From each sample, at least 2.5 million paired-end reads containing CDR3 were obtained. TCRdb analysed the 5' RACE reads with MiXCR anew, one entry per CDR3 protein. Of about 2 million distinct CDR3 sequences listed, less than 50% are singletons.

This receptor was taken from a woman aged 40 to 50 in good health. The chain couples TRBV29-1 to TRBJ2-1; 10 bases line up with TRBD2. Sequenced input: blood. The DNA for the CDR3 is TGCAGCGGAAGCGGGCTAGCGGGGGTGGAGCAGTTCTTC. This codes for CSGSGLAGVEQFF.